The source of this T cell receptor beta chain is a study of T cell changes during pregnancy in multiple sclerosis. Clones were read by immunoSEQ multiplex PCR, and TCRdb kept only the in-frame ones, dropping some. The table records some 67,000 clones, 91% of them present only once. Germline loops: CDR1 LGHNA, CDR2 YNFKEQ. With 0 bases clipped from V and 2 bases from J, the junction kept 8 bases outside the gene matches. The CDR3 consists of 17 residues. This clone was picked up one time. Material: peripheral blood, obtained in the first trimester of pregnancy. The rearrangement uses TRBV4-2 and TRBJ2-3; TRBD2 matches at 7 bases. This sequence originates from a female donor with multiple sclerosis, enrolled in a pregnancy study. In DNA form, the CDR3 reads TGTGCCAGCAGCCAAGAAAGAAGCGGGGAACCCACAGATACGCAGTATTTT. Translating gives CASSQERSGEPTDTQYF.